A selection of T cell receptor beta chains follows, all from one sample in a study of T-cell memory formation after mild COVID-19. TCRdb recomputed calls from the 5' RACE reads with MiXCR, one row per CDR3 protein. The data contain under 200,000 distinct CDR3 sequences, roughly 10% of them seen just once; the ten biggest clones take up approximately 3.8%. The specimen sequenced was PBMCs or a T cell subset sorted from them (not recorded which). These receptors all stem from a man younger than 35 who had mild COVID-19 (a few samples of this study predate the infection). Cell type and time point are not known. Both conserved end residues are part of each CDR3. The order of the fields is V gene, J gene, clone size, D gene, CDR3 protein, CDR3 DNA. D genes are given only for firm matches. The size entry is marked missing in some rows and otherwise reads once, few, many or a size class.

TRBV20-1	TRBJ1-1	-	TRBD1	CSAAPKQGAWTEAFF	TGCAGTGCCGCGCCAAAACAGGGGGCATGGACTGAAGCTTTCTTT
TRBV4-2	TRBJ1-5	few	TRBD1	CASSPRGQGRQPQHF	TGTGCCAGCAGCCCAAGAGGACAGGGCCGTCAGCCCCAGCATTTT
TRBV6-5	TRBJ1-1	-	TRBD1	CASRPDRGRRAFF	TGTGCCAGCAGACCGGACAGGGGCCGGAGAGCTTTCTTT
TRBV5-1	TRBJ2-3	few	TRBD2	CASSGGGGPDTQYF	TGCGCCAGCAGCGGCGGCGGGGGGCCCGACACGCAGTATTTT
TRBV20-1	TRBJ2-2	-	TRBD1	CSARDSGTGTGELFF	TGCAGTGCTAGAGATTCGGGGACAGGAACCGGGGAGCTGTTTTTT
TRBV4-1	TRBJ2-3	-	-	CASSQESGRSLGTDTQYF	TGCGCCAGCAGCCAAGAAAGTGGACGGTCCCTAGGCACAGATACGCAGTATTTT
TRBV5-8	TRBJ1-2	few	TRBD1	CASIVDRVYGYTF	TGTGCCAGCATCGTGGACAGGGTCTATGGCTACACCTTC
TRBV7-2	TRBJ1-3	-	TRBD1	CASTLGTGRGNTIYF	TGTGCCAGCACTCTCGGGACAGGGAGAGGAAACACCATATATTTT
TRBV18	TRBJ2-7	-	-	CASSPEPYEQYF	TGTGCCAGCTCACCAGAGCCCTACGAGCAGTACTTC
TRBV2	TRBJ2-7	few	TRBD1	CASTDRDYEQYF	TGTGCCAGCACGGACAGGGACTACGAGCAGTACTTC
TRBV4-3	TRBJ2-1	many	-	CASSQDKGYNEQFF	TGCGCCAGCAGCCAAGATAAGGGTTACAATGAGCAGTTCTTC
TRBV3-1	TRBJ1-4	few	-	CASSQDLRGRNEKLFF	TGTGCCAGCAGCCAAGATCTCCGGGGGCGGAATGAAAAACTGTTTTTT
TRBV28	TRBJ1-5	many	TRBD1	CASSSGGSNQPQHF	TGTGCCAGCTCCTCAGGGGGTAGCAATCAGCCCCAGCATTTT
TRBV5-1	TRBJ2-2	few	-	CASSAGLDANTGELFF	TGCGCCAGCAGCGCGGGCCTGGACGCGAACACCGGGGAGCTGTTTTTT
TRBV5-1	TRBJ1-1	-	-	CASSPTKALNTEAFF	TGCGCCAGCAGCCCTACTAAGGCTTTGAACACTGAAGCTTTCTTT